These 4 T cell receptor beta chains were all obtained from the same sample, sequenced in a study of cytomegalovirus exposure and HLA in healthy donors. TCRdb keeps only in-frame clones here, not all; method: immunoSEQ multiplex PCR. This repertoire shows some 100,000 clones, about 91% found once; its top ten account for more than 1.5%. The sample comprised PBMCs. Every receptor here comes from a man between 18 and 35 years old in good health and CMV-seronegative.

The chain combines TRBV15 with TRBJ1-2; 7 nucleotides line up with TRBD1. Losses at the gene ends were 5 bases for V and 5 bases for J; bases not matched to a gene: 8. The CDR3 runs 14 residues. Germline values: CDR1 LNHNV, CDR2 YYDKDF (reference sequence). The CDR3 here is CATSPPGTVYGYTF. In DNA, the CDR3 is TGTGCCACCAGCCCACCCGGGACAGTATATGGCTACACCTTC.

This chain's CDR3 is CASSQDQGLAGDESYEQYF. The CDR3 DNA reads as TGCGCCAGCAGCCAAGATCAGGGACTAGCGGGAGATGAGTCCTACGAGCAGTACTTC. The V call is TRBV4-1, the J call TRBJ2-7; 14 bases align to TRBD2. Germline trimming cut 0 bases from V and 1 base from J; bases unmatched to any gene: 8. The length of the CDR3 is 19 residues. The germline gives CDR1 MGHRA, CDR2 YSYEKL.

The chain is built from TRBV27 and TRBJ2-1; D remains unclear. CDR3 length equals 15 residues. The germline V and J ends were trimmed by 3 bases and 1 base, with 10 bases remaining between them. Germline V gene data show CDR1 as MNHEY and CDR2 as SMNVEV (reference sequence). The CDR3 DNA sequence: TGTGCCAGCAGTTTCGAGAGTGTATCCTACAATGAGCAGTTCTTC. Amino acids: CASSFESVSYNEQFF.

The CDR3 nucleotides are TGTGCCAGCAGCCAAGCGCCTACAGGGGTGGACGAGCAGTACTTC. Encoded protein: CASSQAPTGVDEQYF. The chain combines TRBV4-2 with TRBJ2-7; 7 positions agree with TRBD1. The CDR3 runs to 15 residues. J lost 5 bases, V lost 1 base, and 8 bases had no gene match. CDR1 is LGHNA, CDR2 YNFKEQ, per germline.